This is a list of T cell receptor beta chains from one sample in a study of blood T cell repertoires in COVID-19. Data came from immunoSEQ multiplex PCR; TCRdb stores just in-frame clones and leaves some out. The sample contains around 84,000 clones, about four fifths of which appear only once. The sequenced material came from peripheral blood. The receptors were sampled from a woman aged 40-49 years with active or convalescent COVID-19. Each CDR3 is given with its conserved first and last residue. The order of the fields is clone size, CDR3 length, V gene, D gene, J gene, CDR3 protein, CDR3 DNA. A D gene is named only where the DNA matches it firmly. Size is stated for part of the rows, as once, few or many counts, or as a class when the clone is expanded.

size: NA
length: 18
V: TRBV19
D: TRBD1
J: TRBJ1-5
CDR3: CASSIDYRGVSVNQPQHF
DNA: TGTGCCAGTAGTATAGACTACAGGGGGGTCAGTGTCAATCAGCCCCAGCATTTT

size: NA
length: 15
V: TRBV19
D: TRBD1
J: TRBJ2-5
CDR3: CASSATGGWGETQYF
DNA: TGTGCCAGTAGTGCGACAGGGGGATGGGGAGAGACCCAGTACTTC

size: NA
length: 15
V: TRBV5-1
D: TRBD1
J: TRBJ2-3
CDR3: CASSFGTGGRDTQYF
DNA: TGCGCCAGCAGCTTCGGAACAGGGGGACGAGATACGCAGTATTTT

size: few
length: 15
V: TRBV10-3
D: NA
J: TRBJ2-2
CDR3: CAISESAQSTGELFF
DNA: TGTGCCATCAGTGAGTCTGCACAGAGCACCGGGGAGCTGTTTTTT

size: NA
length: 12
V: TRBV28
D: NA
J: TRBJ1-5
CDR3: CASSTRDQPQHF
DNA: TGTGCCAGCAGTACCAGGGATCAGCCCCAGCATTTT

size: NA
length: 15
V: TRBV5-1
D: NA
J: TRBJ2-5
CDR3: CASSLGGQGQETQYF
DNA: TGCGCCAGCAGCTTGGGGGGGCAGGGACAAGAGACCCAGTACTTC

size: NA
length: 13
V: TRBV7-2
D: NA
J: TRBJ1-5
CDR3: CASSANNNQPQHF
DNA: TGTGCCAGCAGCGCGAATAACAATCAGCCCCAGCATTTT

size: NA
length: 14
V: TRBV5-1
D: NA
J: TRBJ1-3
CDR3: CASSPQGYGNTIYF
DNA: TGCGCCAGCAGCCCACAGGGTTATGGAAACACCATATATTTT

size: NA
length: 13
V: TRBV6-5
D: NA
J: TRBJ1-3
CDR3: CASTSGVGNTIYF
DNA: TGTGCCAGCACGTCAGGGGTTGGAAACACCATATATTTT

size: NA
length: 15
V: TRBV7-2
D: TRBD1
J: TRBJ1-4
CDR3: CASSSQGATNEKLFF
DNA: TGTGCCAGCAGCTCTCAGGGGGCAACTAATGAAAAACTGTTTTTT

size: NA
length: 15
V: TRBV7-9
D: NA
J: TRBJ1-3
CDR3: CATRFGGDKGNTIYF
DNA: TGTGCCACCAGGTTTGGGGGGGACAAAGGAAACACCATATATTTT

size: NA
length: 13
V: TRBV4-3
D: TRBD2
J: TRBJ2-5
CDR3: CASSQGLAETQYF
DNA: TGCGCCAGCAGCCAAGGACTAGCGGAGACCCAGTACTTC

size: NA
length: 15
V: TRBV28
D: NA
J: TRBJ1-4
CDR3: CASSTPTADNEKLFF
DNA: TGTGCCAGCAGTACCCCGACAGCCGATAATGAAAAACTGTTTTTT

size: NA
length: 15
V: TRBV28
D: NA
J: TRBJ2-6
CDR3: CASSGASSGANVLTF
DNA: TGTGCCAGCAGTGGGGCGAGCTCTGGGGCCAACGTCCTGACTTTC

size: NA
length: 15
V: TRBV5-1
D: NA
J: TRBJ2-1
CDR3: CASMFAAASYNEQFF
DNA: TGCGCCAGCATGTTTGCGGCGGCTTCCTACAATGAGCAGTTCTTC

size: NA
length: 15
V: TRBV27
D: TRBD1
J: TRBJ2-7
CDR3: CASSFRTGDRHEQYF
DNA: TGTGCCAGCAGTTTTAGGACAGGGGATAGGCACGAGCAGTACTTC

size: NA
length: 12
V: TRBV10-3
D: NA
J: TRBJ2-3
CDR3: CAISGQSDTQYF
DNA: TGTGCCATCAGTGGGCAATCAGATACGCAGTATTTT

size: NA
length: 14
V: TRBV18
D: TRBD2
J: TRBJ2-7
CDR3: CASSTAGGPGEQYF
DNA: TGTGCCAGCTCGACAGCGGGAGGGCCCGGCGAGCAGTACTTC

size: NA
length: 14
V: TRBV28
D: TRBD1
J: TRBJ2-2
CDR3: CASRAGGNTGELFF
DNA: TGTGCCAGCAGGGCAGGGGGCAACACCGGGGAGCTGTTTTTT

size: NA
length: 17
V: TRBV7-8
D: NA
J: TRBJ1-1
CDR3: CASTETGGTRVNTEAFF
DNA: TGTGCCAGCACCGAGACGGGGGGGACACGAGTGAACACTGAAGCTTTCTTT

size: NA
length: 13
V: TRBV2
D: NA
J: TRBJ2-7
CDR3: CASSGWDTYEQYF
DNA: TGTGCCAGCAGTGGGTGGGACACCTACGAGCAGTACTTC

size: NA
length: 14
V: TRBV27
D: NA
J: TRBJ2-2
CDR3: CASSLGRGTGELFF
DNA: TGTGCCAGCAGTTTAGGCAGGGGTACCGGGGAGCTGTTTTTT

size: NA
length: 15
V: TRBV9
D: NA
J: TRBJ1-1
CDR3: CASSVRNDFDTEAFF
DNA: TGTGCCAGCAGCGTCCGCAACGACTTCGACACTGAAGCTTTCTTT

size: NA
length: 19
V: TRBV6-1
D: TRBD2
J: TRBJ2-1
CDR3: CASSETDRPTSGRRNEQFF
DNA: TGTGCCAGCAGTGAAACCGACAGGCCTACTAGCGGGAGAAGGAATGAGCAGTTCTTC

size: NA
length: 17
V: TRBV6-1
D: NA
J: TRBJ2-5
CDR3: CASSEAPLASGGETQYF
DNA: TGTGCCAGCAGCGAAGCCCCCCTAGCCTCCGGGGGAGAGACCCAGTACTTC

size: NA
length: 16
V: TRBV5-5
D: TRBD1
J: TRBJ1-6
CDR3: CASSVGQGGNNSPLHF
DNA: TGTGCCAGCAGCGTGGGACAGGGGGGTAATAATTCACCCCTCCACTTT

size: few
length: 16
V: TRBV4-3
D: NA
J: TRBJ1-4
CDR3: CASSQQPAQGNEKLFF
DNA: TGCGCCAGCAGCCAACAACCTGCTCAGGGTAATGAAAAACTGTTTTTT

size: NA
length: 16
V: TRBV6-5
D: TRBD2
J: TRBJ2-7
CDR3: CASSYSSGSTLREQYF
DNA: TGTGCCAGCAGTTACTCGAGCGGGAGCACCCTCCGGGAGCAGTACTTC

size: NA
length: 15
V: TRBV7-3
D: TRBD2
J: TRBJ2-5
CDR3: CASSFAGGPRETQYF
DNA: TGTGCCAGCAGCTTCGCGGGGGGGCCGCGAGAGACCCAGTACTTC

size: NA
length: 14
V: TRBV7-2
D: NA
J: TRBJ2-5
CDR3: CASSLGSGQETQYF
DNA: TGTGCCAGCAGCTTAGGGAGCGGCCAAGAGACCCAGTACTTC

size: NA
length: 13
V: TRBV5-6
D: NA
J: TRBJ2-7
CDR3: CASSPQGAYEQYF
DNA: TGTGCCAGCAGCCCTCAGGGTGCCTACGAGCAGTACTTC

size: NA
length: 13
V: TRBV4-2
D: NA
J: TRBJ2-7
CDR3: CASSEDRGREQYF
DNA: TGTGCCAGCAGCGAGGATCGGGGTCGGGAGCAGTACTTC

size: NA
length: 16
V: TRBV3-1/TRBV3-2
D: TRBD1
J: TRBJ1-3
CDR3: CASSQETGISGNTIYF
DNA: TGTGCCAGCAGCCAAGAGACAGGGATCTCTGGAAACACCATATATTTT

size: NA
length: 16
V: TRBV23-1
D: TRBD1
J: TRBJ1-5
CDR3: CASSQAGTGANQPQHF
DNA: TGCGCCAGCAGTCAAGCAGGGACAGGTGCCAATCAGCCCCAGCATTTT

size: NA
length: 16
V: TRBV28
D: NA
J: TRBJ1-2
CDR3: CASSLGWGQVGYGYTF
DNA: TGTGCCAGCAGTTTAGGGTGGGGGCAGGTTGGTTATGGCTACACCTTC

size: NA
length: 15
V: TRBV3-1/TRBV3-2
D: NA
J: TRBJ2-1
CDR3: CASSQESFYYNEQFF
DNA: TGTGCCAGCAGCCAAGAGTCCTTCTACTACAATGAGCAGTTCTTC

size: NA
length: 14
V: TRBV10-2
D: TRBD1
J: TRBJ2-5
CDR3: CASSTGAIGETQYF
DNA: TGCGCCAGCTCGACAGGGGCTATAGGGGAGACCCAGTACTTC

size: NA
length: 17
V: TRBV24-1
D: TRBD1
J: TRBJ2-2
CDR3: CATSDFGTGTNTGELFF
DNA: TGTGCCACCAGTGATTTCGGGACAGGGACGAACACCGGGGAGCTGTTTTTT

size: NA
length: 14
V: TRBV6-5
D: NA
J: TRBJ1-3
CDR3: CASRFTGSGNTIYF
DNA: TGTGCCAGCAGATTTACGGGCTCTGGAAACACCATATATTTT

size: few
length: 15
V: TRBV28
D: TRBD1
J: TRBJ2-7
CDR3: CASRTDRQGSYEQYF
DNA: TGTGCCAGCAGGACCGACCGACAGGGCTCCTACGAGCAGTACTTC

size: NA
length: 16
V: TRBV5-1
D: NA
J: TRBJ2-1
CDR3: CASSVRLGGSYNEQFF
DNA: TGCGCCAGCAGCGTACGACTAGGAGGGTCCTACAATGAGCAGTTCTTC

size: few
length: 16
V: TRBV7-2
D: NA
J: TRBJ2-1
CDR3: CASSPGLLSSYNEQFF
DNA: TGTGCCAGCAGCCCGGGACTTTTAAGCTCCTACAATGAGCAGTTCTTC

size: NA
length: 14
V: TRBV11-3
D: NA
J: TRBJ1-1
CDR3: CASSLSGVNTEAFF
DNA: TGTGCCAGCAGCTTGTCAGGGGTGAACACTGAAGCTTTCTTT

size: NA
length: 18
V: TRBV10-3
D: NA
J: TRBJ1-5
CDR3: CAISDPGAGHEHNQPQHF
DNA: TGTGCCATCAGTGACCCGGGAGCAGGTCACGAACACAATCAGCCCCAGCATTTT

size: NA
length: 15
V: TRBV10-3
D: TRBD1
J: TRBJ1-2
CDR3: CAIKVWTGSNYGYTF
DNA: TGTGCCATCAAGGTCTGGACAGGATCTAACTATGGCTACACCTTC

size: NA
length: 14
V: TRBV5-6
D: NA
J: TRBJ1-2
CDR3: CASSLSQGPGGYTF
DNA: TGTGCCAGCAGCTTGTCCCAGGGGCCGGGGGGCTACACCTTC

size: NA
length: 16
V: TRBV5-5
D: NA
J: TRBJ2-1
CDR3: CASSLVGATRYNEQFF
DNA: TGTGCCAGCAGCTTGGTTGGGGCTACCCGATACAATGAGCAGTTCTTC

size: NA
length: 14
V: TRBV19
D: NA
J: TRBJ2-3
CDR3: CASKVGPQDDTQYF
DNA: TGTGCCAGTAAGGTGGGGCCACAGGATGATACGCAGTATTTT

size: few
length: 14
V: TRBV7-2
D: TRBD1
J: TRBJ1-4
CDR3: CASSLQQGQEKLFF
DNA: TGTGCCAGCAGCTTACAACAGGGGCAGGAAAAACTGTTTTTT

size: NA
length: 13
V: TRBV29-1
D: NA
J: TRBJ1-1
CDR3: CSVGQGWETEAFF
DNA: TGCAGCGTTGGGCAGGGGTGGGAGACTGAAGCTTTCTTT

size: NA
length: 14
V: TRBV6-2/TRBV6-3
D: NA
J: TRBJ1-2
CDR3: CASSLTGLNYGYTF
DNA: TGTGCCAGCAGTTTGACAGGACTGAACTATGGCTACACCTTC

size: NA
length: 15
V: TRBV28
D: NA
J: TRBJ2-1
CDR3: CASSIGDSRVNEQFF
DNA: TGTGCCAGCAGTATAGGGGACTCAAGGGTTAATGAGCAGTTCTTC